This TCR beta chain is drawn from a study of blood T cells in healthy people across ages. For the study at large: Template switching caught about one barcoded beta molecule for each two T cells.

Looked up from germline, CDR1 is SGHTA and CDR2 is FQGNSA. Trimming took 5 bases from V and 3 from J, leaving 17 bases between them. CDR3 length equals 15 residues. On this clonotype itself: Its antigen is not identified.

Notes on the study in general: Older age went with lower TCR beta diversity per million T cells, in a roughly linear way.

A J-beta primer mix and a sample-barcoded 5' primer were used in a second PCR of roughly 7 to 12 cycles. TCRdb reprocessed the 5' RACE reads via MiXCR and lists one record per CDR3 protein. Here the sample spans 650,000 to 950,000 distinct CDR3 sequences, around 42% being singletons. The receptor's source is a man aged 60 to 69 in good health. The source material was blood. The rearrangement joins TRBV7-2 to TRBJ2-7; D gene ambiguous. CDR3 sequence reads: CASSAGRRKDYEQYF. The CDR3 DNA sequence: TGTGCCAGCAGCGCAGGACGTCGGAAGGACTACGAGCAGTACTTC.